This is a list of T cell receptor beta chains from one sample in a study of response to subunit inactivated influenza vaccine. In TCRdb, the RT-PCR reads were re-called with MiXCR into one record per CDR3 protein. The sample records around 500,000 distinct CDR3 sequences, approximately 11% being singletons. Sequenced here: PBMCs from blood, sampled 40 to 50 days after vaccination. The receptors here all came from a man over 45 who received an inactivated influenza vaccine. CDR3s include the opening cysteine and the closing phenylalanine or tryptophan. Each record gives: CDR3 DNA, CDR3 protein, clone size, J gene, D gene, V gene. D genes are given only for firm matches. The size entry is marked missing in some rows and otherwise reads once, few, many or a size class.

cdr3_nt: TGTGCCAGCTTAAGGGACTCTGGGGCCAACGTCCTGACTTTC
cdr3_aa: CASLRDSGANVLTF
clone_size: few
j_call: TRBJ2-6
d_call: .
v_call: TRBV6-1

cdr3_nt: TGTGCCAGCAGCCTAGCGTTAGATACGCAGTATTTT
cdr3_aa: CASSLALDTQYF
clone_size: .
j_call: TRBJ2-3
d_call: .
v_call: TRBV25-1

cdr3_nt: TGTGCGCTCGAAAAGGCGGTTTTTGGCACAGATACGCAGTATTTT
cdr3_aa: CALEKAVFGTDTQYF
clone_size: few
j_call: TRBJ2-3
d_call: .
v_call: TRBV7-9

cdr3_nt: TGTGCCAGCAAATTAGCGGGGGCATCTGAGACCCAGTACTTC
cdr3_aa: CASKLAGASETQYF
clone_size: .
j_call: TRBJ2-5
d_call: TRBD2
v_call: TRBV2

cdr3_nt: TGTGCCACCAGGGACAGGGGGACCTACGAGCAGTACTTC
cdr3_aa: CATRDRGTYEQYF
clone_size: few
j_call: TRBJ2-7
d_call: TRBD1
v_call: TRBV10-3

cdr3_nt: TGTGCCAGCAGCCCCCTCAAGGGAGGCGTCTATGGCTACACCTTC
cdr3_aa: CASSPLKGGVYGYTF
clone_size: .
j_call: TRBJ1-2
d_call: .
v_call: TRBV7-6

cdr3_nt: TGTGCCACCAGCAGCCGGGGAGGAACCGGGGAGCTGTTTTTT
cdr3_aa: CATSSRGGTGELFF
clone_size: .
j_call: TRBJ2-2
d_call: .
v_call: TRBV15

cdr3_nt: TGTGCCATCAGTGATGGGCGGGAGAGGGGCACAGATACGCAGTATTTT
cdr3_aa: CAISDGRERGTDTQYF
clone_size: .
j_call: TRBJ2-3
d_call: TRBD2
v_call: TRBV10-3

cdr3_nt: TGCAGTGCTAGAGATTACACCAGGACTAGCGGGAACTACGAGCAGTACTTC
cdr3_aa: CSARDYTRTSGNYEQYF
clone_size: .
j_call: TRBJ2-7
d_call: TRBD2
v_call: TRBV20-1

cdr3_nt: TGTGCCAGCACGGTGGGGACTAGTGAAACCCAGTACTTC
cdr3_aa: CASTVGTSETQYF
clone_size: many
j_call: TRBJ2-5
d_call: TRBD2
v_call: TRBV7-2

cdr3_nt: TGTGCCAGCACACGTTGGACTAGGGAAGAGACCCAGTACTTC
cdr3_aa: CASTRWTREETQYF
clone_size: few
j_call: TRBJ2-5
d_call: TRBD2
v_call: TRBV28

cdr3_nt: TGCGCCACCAGCCAAGGTGGGGACAGGGGGGTTCATGAGCAGTTCTTC
cdr3_aa: CATSQGGDRGVHEQFF
clone_size: .
j_call: TRBJ2-1
d_call: TRBD1
v_call: TRBV4-3

cdr3_nt: TGTGCCAGCAGAACAAACATCCGGGCTCCGAGCTCCTACGAGCAGTACTTC
cdr3_aa: CASRTNIRAPSSYEQYF
clone_size: few
j_call: TRBJ2-7
d_call: .
v_call: TRBV6-1

cdr3_nt: TGCAGTGCTAGGGAAACAGGTGGTAATCAGCCCCAGCATTTT
cdr3_aa: CSARETGGNQPQHF
clone_size: many
j_call: TRBJ1-5
d_call: .
v_call: TRBV20-1

cdr3_nt: TGTGCCAGCAGCCGAGCGGGTCTCCTATCCAATGAGCAGTTCTTC
cdr3_aa: CASSRAGLLSNEQFF
clone_size: many
j_call: TRBJ2-1
d_call: .
v_call: TRBV27

cdr3_nt: TGTGCCAGCAGTACGGGACTACGCTCCTACAATGAGCAGTTCTTC
cdr3_aa: CASSTGLRSYNEQFF
clone_size: many
j_call: TRBJ2-1
d_call: TRBD2
v_call: TRBV12-3/TRBV12-4

cdr3_nt: TGCAGTGCTCGAGCGGGGGCGAACACCGGGGAGCTGTTTTTT
cdr3_aa: CSARAGANTGELFF
clone_size: .
j_call: TRBJ2-2
d_call: TRBD2
v_call: TRBV20-1

cdr3_nt: TGCAGTGCTAGAACTGGGGCTAGCACAGATACGGAGTATTTT
cdr3_aa: CSARTGASTDTEYF
clone_size: .
j_call: TRBJ2-3
d_call: .
v_call: TRBV20-1

cdr3_nt: TGTGCCAGCAGCCAAAGCCCTGGGACAGGCGCAAATGAAAAACTGTTTTTT
cdr3_aa: CASSQSPGTGANEKLFF
clone_size: .
j_call: TRBJ1-4
d_call: TRBD1
v_call: TRBV4-2

cdr3_nt: TGCAGCGTCCTCCGGGACAGGGAGAGCGAGCAGTACTTC
cdr3_aa: CSVLRDRESEQYF
clone_size: few
j_call: TRBJ2-7
d_call: TRBD1
v_call: TRBV29-1

cdr3_nt: TGTGCCTCTCTATTCGGTAATCCCGGGGAGCTGTTTTTT
cdr3_aa: CASLFGNPGELFF
clone_size: .
j_call: TRBJ2-2
d_call: .
v_call: TRBV12-3/TRBV12-4

cdr3_nt: TGTGCCAGCAGCTTGACCAAGACTAGCTTCAACTTCGGGAGCATAGATACGCAGTATTTT
cdr3_aa: CASSLTKTSFNFGSIDTQYF
clone_size: few
j_call: TRBJ2-3
d_call: TRBD2
v_call: TRBV11-1

cdr3_nt: TGCACCGTTGTCGGGCAGGGGGTAGCCAAAAACATTCAGTACTTC
cdr3_aa: CTVVGQGVAKNIQYF
clone_size: .
j_call: TRBJ2-4
d_call: TRBD1
v_call: TRBV29-1